Listed below are T cell receptor beta chains from one sample, sequenced in a study of beta chain features in type 1 diabetes. Libraries were prepared by immunoSEQ multiplex PCR; TCRdb keeps only in-frame clonotypes and omits some of them. The table has 200,000 to 250,000 clones, about 11% seen once. The sample consisted of central memory CD4+ T cells from blood. The receptors were gathered from a man younger than 30 in good health. CDR3s include the opening cysteine and the closing phenylalanine or tryptophan. D genes are given only for firm matches. A row's size may be missing; if present it is once, few, many or a size class.

V gene,CDR3 length,D gene,J gene,clone size,CDR3 DNA,CDR3 protein
TRBV20-1,11,.,TRBJ2-3,.,TGCAGTGCTAGACAGGCGTTAACGCAGTATTTT,CSARQALTQYF
TRBV30,13,TRBD1,TRBJ2-7,.,TGTGCCGGGACGGACAGGGCGGCCTACGAGCAGTACTTC,CAGTDRAAYEQYF
TRBV9,15,.,TRBJ1-2,.,TGTGCCAGCAGCGTCGCTCGGGGGCGCGGCTATGGCTACACCTTC,CASSVARGRGYGYTF
TRBV30,12,.,TRBJ2-2,many,TGTGCCTGGGGGCAGAGGATCGGGGAGCTGTTTTTT,CAWGQRIGELFF
TRBV14,17,.,TRBJ2-3,few,TGTGCCAGCAGCCAAGATTACAGGGTTCACGGCACAGATACGCAGTATTTT,CASSQDYRVHGTDTQYF
TRBV4-1,20,TRBD2,TRBJ2-3,.,TGCGCCAGCAGCCGAGGAACTAGCGGGAGGTTTTCCGGTCGTACAGATACGCAGTATTTT,CASSRGTSGRFSGRTDTQYF
TRBV7-9,15,.,TRBJ2-1,few,TGTGCCAGCAGCCTCCGTCAGGGGATATACAATGAGCAGTTCTTC,CASSLRQGIYNEQFF
TRBV30,13,.,TRBJ2-3,few,TGTGCCTCTATATCTGGGAGCACAGATACGCAGTATTTT,CASISGSTDTQYF
TRBV30,14,.,TRBJ1-5,.,TGTGCCTGGAGATCTCAGGAGTACAATCAGCCCCAGCATTTT,CAWRSQEYNQPQHF
TRBV5-1,15,TRBD1,TRBJ2-2,few,TGCGCCAGCAGCCGGGACAGCGCGAACACCGGGGAGCTGTTTTTT,CASSRDSANTGELFF
TRBV7-9,16,TRBD1,TRBJ2-7,few,TGTGCCAGCAGCTCCAACCGGGACAGGGGGCTTCACGAGCAGTACTTC,CASSSNRDRGLHEQYF
TRBV29-1,13,.,TRBJ2-3,few,TGCAGCGTTGTTGGGGGCGCCACAGATACGCAGTATTTT,CSVVGGATDTQYF
TRBV27,16,TRBD2,TRBJ2-1,.,TGTGCCAGCAGTTTAGGGCTAGCGGGAGGTGTCTATGAGCAGTTCTTC,CASSLGLAGGVYEQFF
TRBV7-2,15,TRBD2,TRBJ2-5,.,TGTGCCAGCAGCGAAACTAGCGGGAAGGCAGAGACCCAGTACTTC,CASSETSGKAETQYF
TRBV27,18,.,TRBJ2-1,.,TGTGCCAGCAGTTTAGTTTGGCGGGCCTACTACCCCTATGATGAGCAGTTCTTC,CASSLVWRAYYPYDEQFF